Presented here are 8 T cell receptor beta chains from one specimen sequenced in a study of cytomegalovirus exposure and HLA in healthy donors. Sequencing used immunoSEQ multiplex PCR; TCRdb keeps in-frame clones, though not all of them. The table shows roughly 100,000 clones, with about 85% occurring only once. Sequencing was done on a sample of PBMCs. The receptors here all came from a woman under 30 in good health and CMV-seropositive.

The chain uses TRBV4-1 and TRBJ2-2, with D perhaps TRBD2 (5 bases). From germline, CDR1 is MGHRA and CDR2 YSYEKL. Trimming removed 6 bases at V and 1 base at J, with 9 bases between. This CDR3 is 14 amino acids long. Here the CDR3 reads CASSQTRNTGELFF. The CDR3 nucleotides read TGCGCCAGCAGTCAAACTAGGAACACCGGGGAGCTGTTTTTT.

The V and J genes are TRBV7-9 and TRBJ1-2, with unresolved D. The CDR3 sequence is 12 residues long. From germline, CDR1 is SEHNR and CDR2 FQNEAQ (reference sequence). V shed 2 bases and J shed 7 bases, with 8 bases lying between them. CDR3: CASSLYGSGYTF. For the CDR3, the DNA is TGTGCCAGCAGCTTATACGGGAGTGGCTACACCTTC.

This clone came up once. The chain links TRBV7-9 to TRBJ1-2, with TRBD1 identical over 7 bases. This CDR3 has 15 residues. Germline lookup yields CDR1 SEHNR and CDR2 FQNEAQ (reference sequence). The junction had 7 bases not matched to a gene; V was cut back by 5 bases and J by 1 base. The CDR3 here is CASSPGTVLNYGYTF. The CDR3 nucleotides read TGTGCCAGCAGCCCCGGGACAGTACTTAACTATGGCTACACCTTC. The entire variable domain, with the rest obtained from reference TRBV7-9 and TRBJ1-2, is as follows: DTGVSQNPRHKITKRGQNVTFRCDPISEHNRLYWYRQTLGQGPEFLTYFQNEAQLEKSRLLSDRFSAERPKGSFSTLEIQRTEQGDSAMYLCASSPGTVLNYGYTFGSGTRLTVV.

This rearrangement joins TRBV4-1 to TRBJ2-5; no clear D. Trimming removed 3 bases at V and 3 bases at J, with 8 bases between. The CDR3 spans 13 residues. Germline CDR1 is MGHRA and CDR2 is YSYEKL. As DNA, the CDR3 is TGCGCCAGCAGCCAGTGGCAGAAAGAGACCCAGTACTTC. It yields the protein CASSQWQKETQYF.

V gene TRBV6-5 combines with J gene TRBJ2-1; 13 bases map to TRBD2. CDR3 length: 15 amino acids. V lost 6 bases to trimming and J lost 7 bases; unmatched junction nucleotides: 6. Germline V CDR1 and CDR2: MNHEY, SVGAGI. CDR3 loop: CASSRTSGGGNEQFF. Written as DNA, the CDR3 is TGTGCCAGCAGCCGGACTAGCGGGGGCGGGAATGAGCAGTTCTTC.

Only one count was recorded for this clone. This chain links TRBV27 with TRBJ2-3; 12 nucleotides agree with TRBD1. Germline assignment: CDR1 MNHEY and CDR2 SMNVEV (reference sequence). CDR3 length equals 17 residues. V lost 2 bases to trimming and J lost 6 bases; unmatched junction nucleotides: 9. CDR3 in DNA: TGTGCCAGCAGTTTACTAACTCCGGGACAGGGGGCGGATACGCAGTATTTT. Protein product: CASSLLTPGQGADTQYF.

The J gene is TRBJ2-5, the V gene TRBV20-1; D not certain. V lost 0 bases, J lost 10 bases, and 9 bases lay in between. Germline-derived CDR1 and CDR2 are DFQATT and SNEGSKA (reference sequence). This CDR3 comprises 11 residues. CDR3 DNA: TGCAGTGCTAGAGATCGGGTTGGCCAGTACTTC. It translates to CSARDRVGQYF.

V and J are TRBV27 and TRBJ1-5, with D uncertain. The germline V gene has CDR1 MNHEY and CDR2 SMNVEV (reference sequence). Trimming took 6 bases from V and 4 from J, leaving 13 bases between them. The CDR3 consists of 14 residues. This chain's CDR3 is CASREPGGNQPQHF. CDR3 sequence (DNA): TGTGCCAGCAGGGAGCCGGGCGGGAATCAGCCCCAGCATTTT.